This T cell receptor (beta chain) emerged from a study of blood T cell repertoires in COVID-19. Study-wide background: Samples of COVID-19 (acute and convalescent) were obtained from the United States, Italy and Spain. Nucleic acid was either cDNA or gDNA, and it came from T cells, B-cell-depleted T cells, or PBMCs.

Using immunoSEQ multiplex PCR, the repertoire was profiled, and TCRdb retains in-frame clones only, with some absent. Here the sample spans roughly 290,000 clones, approximately 83% being singletons. Germline CDR1 and CDR2: KGHDR and SFDVKD. Deletions cut 8 bases from V and 3 bases from J, with 22 bases between. The CDR3 sequence is 17 residues long. The count of this clone is one. In terms of age and location, participants ranged from roughly 18 to 90 years and lived in about 25 US areas. Two negative PCRs, clearance, or symptom resolution characterized the recovered Cohort 3 donors. The rearrangement joins TRBV24-1 to TRBJ1-3, with D perhaps matching TRBD1 (6 bases). Input material: PBMCs or T cells enriched from blood (not recorded which). This sequence originates from a young man who had recovered from COVID-19. The CDR3: CATNLNRQATHGNTIYF. In DNA form, the CDR3 reads TGTGCCACCAACCTTAATAGACAGGCGACCCATGGAAACACCATATATTTT.